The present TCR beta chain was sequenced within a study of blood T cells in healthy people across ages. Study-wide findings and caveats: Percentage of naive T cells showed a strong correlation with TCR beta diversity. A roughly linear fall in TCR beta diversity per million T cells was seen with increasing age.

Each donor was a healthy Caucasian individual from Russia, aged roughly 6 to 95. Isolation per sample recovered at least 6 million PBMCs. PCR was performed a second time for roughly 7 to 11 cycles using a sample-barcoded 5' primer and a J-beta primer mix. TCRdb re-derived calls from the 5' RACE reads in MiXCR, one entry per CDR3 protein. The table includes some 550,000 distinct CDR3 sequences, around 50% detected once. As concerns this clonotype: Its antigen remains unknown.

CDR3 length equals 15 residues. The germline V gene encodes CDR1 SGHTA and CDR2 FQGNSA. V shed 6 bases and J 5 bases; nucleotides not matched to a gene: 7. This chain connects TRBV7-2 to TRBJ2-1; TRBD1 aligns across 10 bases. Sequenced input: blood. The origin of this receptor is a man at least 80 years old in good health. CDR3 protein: CASSSTGGGHNEQFF. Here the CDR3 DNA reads TGTGCCAGCAGTTCGACAGGGGGCGGTCACAATGAGCAGTTCTTC.